Listed here are 24 T cell receptor beta chains from one sample, sequenced in a study of radiation and T cells in renal cell carcinoma (dated by TCRdb to the early 2020s). The time point label, as the study defines it: blood 4 weeks post-SBRT, at nephrectomy. In the paper's terms, the treatment or condition label means: 15 Gy SBRT to primary tumor, nephrectomy 4 weeks later. The library was produced with the immunoSEQ multiplex PCR assay. TCRdb's version of the immuneACCESS table is confined to in-frame rearrangements and falls short of the full clone set. An unresolved V gene accounts for under half of the shortfall where checked; the remainder is of unknown origin. Counted in this sample were tens of thousands of clones; roughly four fifths of them appeared once. The biggest ten clones account for about 30% of the sample. Sequenced material: blood, taken from a patient whose treatment included radiotherapy and nephrectomy. The source of these receptors is a woman aged 70-85 years with renal cell carcinoma.

This clone was seen only a few times. The chain links TRBV6-1 to TRBJ2-5, with 7 bases aligning to TRBD1. Germline lookup yields CDR1 MNHNS and CDR2 SASEGT. With 1 base clipped from V and 6 bases from J, the junction kept 8 bases outside the gene matches. This CDR3 has 15 residues. As DNA, the CDR3 is TGTGCCAGCAGTGAAGGTGACAGGGCGTTAAAGACCCAGTACTTC. Its translation: CASSEGDRALKTQYF.

This CDR3 is CASSDPDRMSYEQYF. The CDR3, as DNA: TGTGCCAGCAGTGACCCGGACAGGATGTCCTACGAGCAGTACTTC. The rearrangement joins TRBV2 to TRBJ2-7, with TRBD1 matching over 7 bases. This CDR3 region has 15 residues. Unmatched junction bases numbered 6, after V lost 3 bases and J lost 1 base. In germline, CDR1 is SNHLY, CDR2 FYNNEI.

The chain carries TRBV2 and TRBJ1-1; TRBD1 aligns across 9 bases. CDR1 and CDR2 (germline): SNHLY, FYNNEI. This CDR3 has 14 residues. The V gene end was trimmed by 6 bases and the J gene end by 5 bases; junction bases not matched to a gene: 7. The CDR3 loop reads CASRGQGRETEAFF. Here the CDR3 DNA reads TGTGCCAGCAGAGGACAGGGGCGGGAAACTGAAGCTTTCTTT.

The rearrangement links TRBV7-3 to TRBJ2-2; 9 positions agree with TRBD1. Germline assignment: CDR1 SGHTA and CDR2 FQGTGA. This CDR3 is 14 amino acids long. CDR3 DNA: TGTGCTACAGGGACAGGGTCTAACACCGGGGAGCTGTTTTTT. Its translation is CATGTGSNTGELFF.

This sequence joins TRBV5-1 and TRBJ1-2; no clear D gene. CDR3 length equals 14 residues. The V gene's germline CDR1 is SGHRS and CDR2 YFSETQ. The V end was cut by 4 bases, the J end by 5 bases, with 15 bases between. The CDR3: CASSPEAVSYGYTF. The CDR3 DNA sequence: TGCGCCAGCAGCCCCGAGGCCGTATCTTATGGCTACACCTTC.

V usage is TRBV2 and J usage is TRBJ1-1; D is unclear. Germline V lookup: CDR1 SNHLY, CDR2 FYNNEI. Between the trimmed V and J ends, which lost 4 bases and 4 bases, there was a span of 13 bases. The CDR3 covers 14 residues. The DNA for the CDR3 is TGTGCCAGCAGTGTTCGGCAGCCAACCACTGAAGCTTTCTTT. This gives the protein CASSVRQPTTEAFF.

V usage is TRBV5-1 and J usage is TRBJ2-2; D might be TRBD1 (6 bases). V was pared by 4 bases and J by 9 bases, with 13 bases between. Germline V gives CDR1 SGHRS, CDR2 YFSETQ. The CDR3 contains 13 residues. DNA for the CDR3: TGCGCCAGCAGCCCCACAGGGACCCGGGAGCTGTTTTTT. Amino acids: CASSPTGTRELFF.

This chain connects TRBV5-1 to TRBJ2-3, with a possible D match to TRBD1 (6 bases). CDR3 length equals 15 residues. The V gene lost 0 bases and the J gene lost 4 bases, with 12 bases spanning the gap. Germline V gene sequence: CDR1 SGHRS, CDR2 YFSETQ. The CDR3 region has the DNA TGCGCCAGCAGCTTGGAAAGGGGGTCTTCAGATACGCAGTATTTT. It yields the protein CASSLERGSSDTQYF.

The chain uses TRBV4-2 and TRBJ1-2; perhaps TRBD1 as D (6 bases). The CDR3 runs to 12 residues. V gave up 1 base and J gave up 8 bases, with 8 bases separating them. Per the germline V gene, CDR1 is LGHNA and CDR2 is YNFKEQ. DNA for the CDR3: TGTGCCAGCAGCCAAGCAGGGGTCGGCTACACCTTC. Protein: CASSQAGVGYTF.

The chain recombines TRBV6-5 with TRBJ2-7, with D possibly TRBD2 on 5 matching bases. The germline V gene encodes CDR1 MNHEY and CDR2 SVGAGI. With 6 bases removed from V and 6 bases from J, the gap between germline ends came to 21 bases. The CDR3 is 15 residues long. The CDR3 DNA reads TGTGCCAGCAGCCCCGGCCCCGAGGGAGAAAGCGAGCAGTACTTC. It yields the protein CASSPGPEGESEQYF.

This rearrangement joins TRBV19 to TRBJ2-3; D remains unclear. The V and J ends lost 3 bases and 6 bases respectively, with 13 bases between them. Germline CDR1 is LNHDA and CDR2 is SQIVND (reference sequence). This CDR3 comprises 14 residues. The CDR3 loop is CASSIGLTTDTQYF. The CDR3 DNA follows: TGTGCCAGTAGTATCGGTCTAACAACGGATACGCAGTATTTT.

The V call is TRBV7-9, the J call TRBJ1-2; D is unresolved. The V and J ends lost 5 bases and 8 bases respectively, with 18 bases between them. The germline V gene has CDR1 SEHNR and CDR2 FQNEAQ (reference sequence). The CDR3 has 14 amino acids. This CDR3 reads CASSPRALGNGYTF. DNA for the CDR3: TGTGCCAGCAGCCCCCGAGCCTTGGGGAACGGCTACACCTTC.

V usage is TRBV5-1 and J usage is TRBJ2-3; D remains unclear. The germline V gene encodes CDR1 SGHRS and CDR2 YFSETQ. The CDR3 extends over 12 amino acids. Trimming stripped 4 bases from V and 5 bases from J, with 8 bases between. The CDR3 spells CASSPGRDTQYF. The CDR3 DNA is TGCGCCAGCAGCCCTGGCCGAGATACGCAGTATTTT.

This clone was observed once. The chain couples TRBV5-1 to TRBJ2-1; D call uncertain. V shed 7 bases and J shed 1 base, with 9 bases lying between them. CDR1 and CDR2 from the germline V gene are SGHRS and YFSETQ. The CDR3 is 13 amino acids. The CDR3 DNA sequence: TGCGCCAGCGTCGGGCCTTCCTACAATGAGCAGTTCTTC. Translation gives CASVGPSYNEQFF.

The genes are TRBV11-2 and TRBJ1-2, with 7 positions matching TRBD1. This CDR3 has 14 residues. Germline V gives CDR1 SGHAT, CDR2 FQNNGV. Losses at the gene ends were 4 bases for V and 2 bases for J; bases not matched to a gene: 4. In nucleotides, the CDR3 is TGTGCCAGCAGCTCCCTGACAGGGAACTATGGCTACACCTTC. It codes for CASSSLTGNYGYTF.

V and J are TRBV5-1 and TRBJ2-1, with TRBD1 matching over 7 bases. Germline values: CDR1 SGHRS, CDR2 YFSETQ. Trimming cost V 0 bases and J 7 bases; bases outside gene matches: 7. The CDR3 runs to 15 residues. In DNA, the CDR3 is TGCGCCAGCAGCTTGGGGGGGACAGAGACTAATGAGCAGTTCTTC. This sequence encodes CASSLGGTETNEQFF.

The chain combines TRBV7-9 with TRBJ1-5; D perhaps matches TRBD1 (6 bases). In germline, CDR1 is SEHNR, CDR2 FQNEAQ (reference sequence). There are 14 residues in the CDR3. With 5 bases removed from V and 2 bases from J, the gap between germline ends came to 10 bases. The CDR3 spells CASSTGRGNQPQHF. DNA for the CDR3: TGTGCCAGCAGCACAGGGAGAGGCAATCAGCCCCAGCATTTT.

The chain recombines TRBV2 with TRBJ2-3, with D tentatively TRBD1 (6 bases). Germline V CDR1 and CDR2: SNHLY, FYNNEI. CDR3 length: 13 amino acids. V shed 8 bases and J shed 4 bases, with 13 bases lying between them. CDR3 residues: CASWRTAPDTQYF. The CDR3, as DNA: TGTGCCAGCTGGAGGACAGCCCCAGATACGCAGTATTTT.

This chain joins TRBV5-5 and TRBJ2-1, with D possibly matching TRBD2 (5 bases). Deletions cut 1 base from V and 5 bases from J, with 13 bases between. The CDR3 length is 15 residues. Germline V CDR1 and CDR2: SGHKS, YYEKEE (reference sequence). The CDR3 coding sequence is TGTGCCAGCAGCTTGTGGGGTAGCGCCCACAATGAGCAGTTCTTC. Residues: CASSLWGSAHNEQFF.

The chain is built from TRBV10-1 and TRBJ2-7, with 10 positions matching TRBD2. With 3 bases clipped from V and 7 bases from J, the junction kept 6 bases outside the gene matches. CDR1 is WNHNN, CDR2 SYGVQD, per germline (reference sequence). The CDR3 is made up of 14 amino acids. This CDR3 is CASSDGTSAFEQYF. In nucleotides, the CDR3 is TGCGCCAGCAGTGACGGGACTAGCGCTTTTGAGCAGTACTTC.

This clone rates as medium-sized. The CDR3 is CASSSTGERNTEAFF. CDR3 DNA: TGTGCCAGCAGCTCTACAGGGGAGAGGAACACTGAAGCTTTCTTT. V is TRBV9 and J is TRBJ1-1, with 7 bases aligning to TRBD1. The trim removed 4 bases at V and 1 base at J, leaving 7 bases unmatched. Germline V CDR1 and CDR2: SGDLS, YYNGEE. The CDR3 has 15 amino acids.

The chain combines TRBV5-4 with TRBJ2-5; D might be TRBD2 (5 bases). Germline V gene sequence: CDR1 SGHNT, CDR2 YYREEE (reference sequence). V shed 4 bases and J shed 0 bases, with 16 bases lying between them. This CDR3 contains 16 residues. DNA for the CDR3: TGTGCCAGCAGCCTACCCGCCGGGATGCACCAAGAGACCCAGTACTTC. This encodes CASSLPAGMHQETQYF.

The chain carries TRBV19 and TRBJ2-7, with D tentatively TRBD1 (6 bases). There are 15 residues in the CDR3. In germline, CDR1 is LNHDA, CDR2 SQIVND (reference sequence). V was cut by 1 base and J by 1 base, with 11 bases left in between. The CDR3 region is CASSIVAGASYEQYF. CDR3 DNA: TGTGCCAGTAGTATAGTGGCAGGGGCGTCCTACGAGCAGTACTTC.

The rearrangement links TRBV5-8 to TRBJ1-1, with TRBD1 matching 9 bases. With V trimmed by 0 bases and J by 0 bases, 6 bases remained unmatched. CDR3 length: 17 amino acids. Germline values: CDR1 SGHTS, CDR2 YDEGEE. The CDR3 nucleotides are TGTGCCAGCAGCTTGGGGACAGGGGCCGTAATGAACACTGAAGCTTTCTTT. Translation gives CASSLGTGAVMNTEAFF.